This T cell receptor beta chain was observed in a study of graft-versus-host responses after intestinal transplantation. Across the whole study: Among the recipients, transplants were multivisceral, liver-intestinal, or isolated intestinal.

Only in-frame clones appear in the TCRdb table, and some are missing; sequencing was by immunoSEQ multiplex PCR. Of approximately 60,000 clones listed, more than 85% were seen once; the top ten hold 1.7%. The CDR3 contains 14 residues. V lost 3 bases and J lost 10, with 16 bases in between. The germline CDR1 and CDR2 sequences are LGHNA and YNFKEQ. Study-level points and caveats: Peak levels of circulating GvH clones tracked with early post-transplant HvG declines. Among recipient marrow samples, GvH clones were found; some appeared first in ileum or blood.

As for this clone: What it binds is unknown.

Source: unstimulated CD8+ T cells sorted from spleen or lymph node cells, taken before transplant. The source is a human donor who was the organ donor for an intestinal transplant. V gene TRBV4-2 combines with J gene TRBJ1-3; D possibly corresponds to TRBD1 (6 bases). CDR3 amino acids: CASSQAPLRGTIYF. The DNA of the CDR3 is TGTGCCAGCAGCCAGGCCCCCCTAAGGGGGACCATATATTTT.